These 17 T cell receptor beta chains share one sample of origin, sequenced in a study of metastatic and nonmetastatic thyroid tumors. With MiXCR, TCRdb called clones anew from the PCR reads. The sample consists of about 43,000 clones, approximately 24% of them appearing once. None of the patients had undergone any treatment ahead of thyroid surgery. The specimen was tumor tissue. The receptors stem from a female donor with papillary thyroid cancer or a benign thyroid nodule (not recorded which). Some clones in this sample may be carry-over from other donors' samples.

This clone was found many times. Given a much more abundant clone one base away, this may be a read error. Different DNA sequences within this sample yield the same CDR3. This chain connects TRBV28 to TRBJ2-7; 9 bases are shared with TRBD2. Germline V gene data show CDR1 as MDHEN and CDR2 as SYDVKM. The CDR3 totals 14 residues. CDR3 nucleotide sequence: TGTGCCAGCAGTCCTGTAGCGGGGGCCTACGGGCAGTACTTC. The encoded protein is CASSPVAGAYGQYF.

This clone was seen a few times. The V call is TRBV6-1, the J call TRBJ1-2; D not resolved. The germline CDR1 and CDR2 sequences are MNHNS and SASEGT. The CDR3 sequence is 11 residues long. V lost 6 bases and J 6 bases, leaving 8 bases between the germline ends. The CDR3 DNA reads TGTGCCAGCAGGGATTCGGATGGCTACACCTTC. It yields the protein CASRDSDGYTF.

This clone was seen only a few times. V usage is TRBV6-1 and J usage is TRBJ2-7; no firm D call. Germline CDR1 and CDR2: MNHNS and SASEGT. The CDR3 loop spans 14 amino acids. V dropped 6 bases and J dropped 2 bases, with 14 bases sitting between them. The CDR3 nucleotides are TGTGCCAGCAGAGACATAATCAGTGCCTACGAGCAGTACTTC. This encodes CASRDIISAYEQYF.

The CDR3 loop is CSARGEGGRETQYF. The CDR3 region has the DNA TGCAGTGCTAGAGGAGAGGGTGGGAGAGAGACCCAGTACTTC. The chain combines TRBV20-1 with TRBJ2-5; a weak D match, TRBD2 (5 bases). The V gene's germline CDR1 is DFQATT and CDR2 SNEGSKA (reference sequence). Trimming removed 1 base from V and 4 bases from J, with 13 bases in between. This CDR3 has 14 amino acids.

This clone was seen repeatedly, ten times or more. The J gene is TRBJ1-2, the V gene TRBV29-1, with D perhaps TRBD1 (6 bases). The CDR3 is 12 amino acids. V dropped 2 bases and J dropped 5 bases, with 9 bases sitting between them. Germline CDR1 and CDR2: SQVTM and ANQGSEA. CDR3 in amino acids: CSVELGGYGYTF. The CDR3 region has the DNA TGCAGCGTTGAATTAGGGGGATATGGCTACACCTTC.

This clone turned up a few times. V usage is TRBV11-2 and J usage is TRBJ2-1, with 15 bases fitting TRBD2. Germline CDR1 SGHAT, CDR2 FQNNGV. This CDR3 spans 15 amino acids. The J segment lost 7 bases and the V segment lost 4 bases, leaving 2 bases of the junction unmatched. The CDR3 region has the DNA TGTGCCAGCAGCTCGGGACTAGCGGGAGGTAATGAGCAGTTCTTC. Its translation is CASSSGLAGGNEQFF.

This clone was seen more than once but under ten times. This chain joins TRBV27 and TRBJ2-7, with TRBD2 matching over 8 bases. The CDR3 is 15 amino acids. Germline V CDR1 and CDR2: MNHEY, SMNVEV (reference sequence). V was pared by 1 base and J by 0 bases, with 2 bases of the junction left unmatched. CDR3 region: CASSLYGRASYEQYF. The CDR3 DNA is TGTGCCAGCAGTTTATACGGGAGGGCCTCCTACGAGCAGTACTTC.

In the case of this clone: Relative to the germline gene, one junction end is altered; a read error may explain this. The J gene is TRBJ2-7, the V gene TRBV18; D remains ambiguous. The length of the CDR3 is 11 residues. Germline loops: CDR1 KGHSH, CDR2 LQKENI. CDR3 residues: CAGSTRLEQYF. For the CDR3, the DNA is TGTGCCGGCTCAACCAGACTCGAGCAGTACTTC. Together with reference TRBV18 and TRBJ2-7, the CDR3 gives the full variable domain: NAGVMQNPRHLVRRRGQEARLRCSPMKGHSHVYWYRQLPEEGLKFMVYLQKENIIDESGMPKERFSAEFPKEGPSILRIQQVVRGDSAAYFCAGSTRLEQYFGPGTRLTVT.

This clone occurred a few times. V usage is TRBV7-2 and J usage is TRBJ2-1, with D tentatively TRBD1 (5 bases). The CDR3 length is 11 residues. Germline CDR1 reads SGHTA; CDR2 reads FQGNSA. With 11 bases removed from V and 10 bases from J, the gap between germline ends came to 15 bases. The CDR3 region has the DNA TGTGCCCTCAGCCCAGGGTCGGAGCAGTTCTTC. Residues: CALSPGSEQFF.

This clone has more than one count but fewer than ten. The rearrangement links TRBV24-1 to TRBJ2-2; D not resolved. This CDR3 comprises 14 residues. V lost 6 bases and J lost 13, with 20 bases in between. Looked up from germline, CDR1 is KGHDR and CDR2 is SFDVKD. In DNA, the CDR3 is TGTGCCACCAGTACGCCCCTGAACACCTGGGGGCTGTTTTTT. This sequence encodes CATSTPLNTWGLFF.

By share, this clone ranks as medium-sized. The V and J genes are TRBV10-1 and TRBJ1-1; 8 nucleotides align to TRBD1. V shed 5 bases, J shed 4 bases, and the junction held 6 bases outside the gene matches. The germline V gene encodes CDR1 WNHNN and CDR2 SYGVQD (reference sequence). The CDR3 runs 14 residues. The CDR3 protein is CASSHTGGATEAFF. Here the CDR3 DNA reads TGCGCCAGCAGTCATACAGGGGGAGCCACTGAAGCTTTCTTT.

In this sample, this clone turned up many times. The chain joins TRBV6-1 to TRBJ2-5; TRBD2 matches 10 bases. Germline V CDR1 and CDR2: MNHNS, SASEGT. The CDR3 is 16 amino acids. Trimming took 6 bases from V and 0 from J; bases not matched to a gene: 7. CDR3 DNA sequence: TGTGCCAGCAGGGATCTACTAGCGGGGTACCAAGAGACCCAGTACTTC. Translating gives CASRDLLAGYQETQYF.

The rearrangement links TRBV28 to TRBJ2-5; D unclear. The CDR3 has 13 residues. Germline V gene lookup returns CDR1 MDHEN and CDR2 SYDVKM. The ends were cut back, 4 bases at V and 2 bases at J, with 8 bases in the middle. The CDR3 DNA reads TGTGCCAGCAGTTCCCCGGCACAAGAGACCCAGTACTTC. Its protein is CASSSPAQETQYF.

The chain couples TRBV5-1 to TRBJ1-4, with D unclear. The CDR3 has 13 residues. Germline CDR1 reads SGHRS; CDR2 reads YFSETQ. Trimming removed 4 bases from V and 8 bases from J, with 12 bases in between. CDR3 sequence: CASSLGTSEKLFF. CDR3 coding DNA: TGCGCCAGCAGCCTCGGAACCTCGGAAAAACTGTTTTTT.

This clone was found many times. J is TRBJ2-7 and V is TRBV3-1, with D tentatively TRBD1 (5 bases). The V end was cut by 4 bases, the J end by 4 bases, with 5 bases between. CDR1 is LGHDT, CDR2 YNNKEL, per germline (reference sequence). The CDR3 runs 11 residues. This chain's CDR3 is CASSRQYEQYF. CDR3 sequence (DNA): TGTGCCAGCAGCCGACAGTACGAGCAGTACTTC.

This clone came up a few times. The V call is TRBV20-1, the J call TRBJ1-5; D gene unclear. Germline lookup yields CDR1 DFQATT and CDR2 SNEGSKA (reference sequence). The CDR3 sequence is 17 residues long. V lost 6 bases and J 1 base, leaving 22 bases between the germline ends. DNA for the CDR3: TGCAGTGCCCCCTTCCTTCCCCTTTTCGAGAGCAATCAGCCCCAGCATTTT. It yields the protein CSAPFLPLFESNQPQHF.

The chain employs TRBV5-1 and TRBJ1-3; D gene ambiguous. The germline CDR1 and CDR2 sequences are SGHRS and YFSETQ. V was pared by 2 bases and J by 8 bases, with 11 bases between. The CDR3 has 13 residues. The CDR3 loop is CASSFRTGDTIYF. CDR3 DNA sequence: TGCGCCAGCAGCTTCCGGACGGGAGACACCATATATTTT.